The TCR beta chain under discussion was sequenced for a study of blood T cells in healthy people across ages. The study's findings and limits: Diversity estimates from one million T cells were considered underestimates.

Using a J-beta primer mix together with a sample-barcoded 5' primer, a second PCR was run for roughly 7 to 12 cycles. TCRdb reprocessed the 5' RACE reads via MiXCR and lists one record per CDR3 protein. This table has about 930,000 distinct CDR3 sequences, roughly 28% appearing once. For this clonotype: Its specificity is unknown.

The sample was also linked to a second study, of T cells of mothers and their children. As that study records: Using the M1S primer, the second PCR added sample barcodes along with 2-4 random nucleotides. Similar thymic selection effects on TCR recombination output appear in pairs, both related and unrelated. There was no detection of any persistent microchimeric T cell clones.

The sequenced material came from blood. The receptor was isolated from a woman aged 40 to 50 in good health.

CDR3 region: CASSPAPGSHYEQYF. CDR3 nucleotides: TGTGCCAGCAGCCCCGCCCCGGGGTCTCACTACGAGCAGTACTTC. This chain links TRBV7-2 with TRBJ2-7; D may be TRBD2 (5 bases). V lost 5 bases and J lost 3, with 17 bases in between. The CDR3 length is 15 residues. Germline CDR1 is SGHTA and CDR2 is FQGNSA.